What follows are 32 T cell receptor beta chains derived from one specimen sequenced in a study of T cells in Graves' hyperthyroidism and ophthalmopathy. Researchers amplified the TCR beta CDR3 regions from RNA transcripts. Using the HTBI primer set, a first-round RT-PCR was run on the TCR CDR3. One entry per CDR3 protein, called by TCRdb with MiXCR from the multiplex PCR reads. The sample yields 500,000 to 650,000 distinct CDR3 sequences, more than 15% seen once. The sequenced sample was blood. The source of these receptors is a woman aged 18 to 35 with Graves' ophthalmopathy.

This clonotype appeared a few times. Here the CDR3 reads CASSSELGGFAYEQYF. The CDR3 nucleotides read TGTGCCAGCAGCTCCGAGTTGGGGGGATTTGCCTACGAGCAGTACTTC. V usage is TRBV27 and J usage is TRBJ2-7, with D tentatively TRBD2 (6 bases). Per germline, CDR1 MNHEY and CDR2 SMNVEV (reference sequence). The ends were cut back, 6 bases at V and 2 bases at J, with 20 bases in the middle. The CDR3 spans 16 residues.

This clonotype was recorded at least ten times. This chain connects TRBV28 to TRBJ2-3; D is ambiguous. V lost 5 bases to trimming and J lost 0 bases, with 12 bases between them. The CDR3 runs to 15 residues. In germline, CDR1 is MDHEN, CDR2 SYDVKM. Here the CDR3 DNA reads TGTGCCAGCAGTCTTTGGACGTCTAGCACAGATACGCAGTATTTT. Translation gives CASSLWTSSTDTQYF.

This clonotype has a count of ten or more. The chain has TRBV28 and TRBJ1-1, with 9 nucleotides matching TRBD1. The CDR3 sequence is 13 residues long. J gave up 7 bases and V 6 bases, and 6 bases lay outside the gene matches. The germline CDR1 and CDR2 sequences are MDHEN and SYDVKM. CDR3 sequence reads: CASSLDRGIEAFF. CDR3 DNA sequence: TGTGCCAGCAGCCTAGACAGGGGGATTGAAGCTTTCTTT.

V is TRBV6-1 and J is TRBJ2-3; TRBD2 agrees at 10 bases. This CDR3 spans 16 amino acids. J gave up 2 bases and V 3 bases, and 5 bases lay outside the gene matches. Germline values: CDR1 MNHNS, CDR2 SASEGT. The CDR3 region has the DNA TGTGCCAGCAGTGACTTTAGCGGGGGGAACACAGATACGCAGTATTTT. This translates into CASSDFSGGNTDTQYF.

This clonotype appeared many times. This sequence joins TRBV29-1 and TRBJ2-1; 7 bases are a match to TRBD1. Germline V CDR1 and CDR2: SQVTM, ANQGSEA. After removal of 4 bases from V and 4 bases from J, the junction contained 7 bases not matched to a gene. This CDR3 comprises 14 residues. The CDR3 sequence is CSVVETGSYNEQFF. CDR3 in DNA: TGCAGCGTTGTCGAGACAGGGTCGTACAATGAGCAGTTCTTC.

Many counts were recorded for this clonotype. This chain uses TRBV12-3 or TRBV12-4 with TRBJ2-5, with 7 bases aligning to TRBD2. The CDR3 extends over 14 amino acids. Trimming at V came to 0 bases and at J to 5 bases, leaving 3 bases not matched to a gene. CDR3 bases: TGTGCCAGCAGTTTAGCGGGGGGAGGGGAGACCCAGTACTTC. Residues: CASSLAGGGETQYF.

The chain recombines TRBV28 with TRBJ1-5; 9 bases are shared with TRBD1. The CDR3 runs to 14 residues. Germline CDR1 MDHEN, CDR2 SYDVKM. Unmatched junction bases numbered 5, after V lost 6 bases and J lost 5 bases. As DNA, the CDR3 is TGTGCCAGCAGCCACAGGGGGCTGCATCAGCCCCAGCATTTT. Protein sequence: CASSHRGLHQPQHF.

Ten or more counts support this clonotype. The V call is TRBV6-1, the J call TRBJ2-3; TRBD2 is a possible D gene (7 bases). With 3 bases removed from V and 6 bases from J, the gap between germline ends came to 16 bases. This CDR3 region has 15 residues. CDR1 and CDR2 (germline): MNHNS, SASEGT. CDR3 nucleotides: TGTGCCAGCAGTGAGGGGGGGCAGGGGAGCGATACGCAGTATTTT. The encoded protein is CASSEGGQGSDTQYF.

The chain carries TRBV3-1 and TRBJ2-1, with 8 bases matching TRBD1. V gave up 5 bases and J gave up 10 bases; unmatched junction bases: 4. The CDR3 consists of 12 residues. The V gene's germline CDR1 is LGHDT and CDR2 YNNKEL (reference sequence). Here the CDR3 DNA reads TGTGCCAGCAGCTGGGGGACAGGCGAGCAGTTCTTC. Translation: CASSWGTGEQFF.

The chain employs TRBV5-1 and TRBJ2-7; D perhaps matches TRBD1 (5 bases). The DNA end is more similar to TRBJ2-1, so the J call may be wrong. The CDR3 runs 13 residues. CDR1 and CDR2 (germline): SGHRS, YFSETQ. For the CDR3, the DNA is TGCGCCAGCAGCTTGAGTCAGGGCTACGAGCAGTTCTTC. It encodes CASSLSQGYEQFF.

This clonotype was seen ten or more times. The chain combines TRBV27 with TRBJ2-5, with D possibly matching TRBD1 (6 bases). Trimming shortened V by 6 bases and J by 5 bases, and 13 bases separated the two germline ends. CDR3 length: 13 residues. CDR1 and CDR2 (germline): MNHEY, SMNVEV (reference sequence). For the CDR3, the DNA is TGTGCCAGCAGCCACACAGGGTGGGAGACCCAGTACTTC. It translates to CASSHTGWETQYF.

This clonotype was seen many times. The chain uses TRBV20-1 and TRBJ2-4, with D possibly being TRBD1 or TRBD2 (6 bases each). This CDR3 has 14 amino acids. V was pared by 1 base and J by 8 bases, with 15 bases between. CDR1 is DFQATT, CDR2 SNEGSKA, per germline (reference sequence). The DNA of the CDR3 is TGCAGTGCTAGAGTGTCAACGGGGGCGTACATTCAGTACTTC. Amino acids: CSARVSTGAYIQYF.

This clonotype was seen repeatedly, ten times or more. V usage is TRBV6-1 and J usage is TRBJ1-1; the match to TRBD1 covers 12 bases. J lost 8 bases, V lost 2 bases, and 6 bases had no gene match. CDR3 size: 15 residues. Germline-derived CDR1 and CDR2 are MNHNS and SASEGT. CDR3: CASSEIGTGGLEAFF. CDR3 in DNA: TGTGCCAGCAGTGAAATAGGGACAGGGGGCCTCGAAGCTTTCTTT.

The sample holds many counts of this clonotype. The J gene is TRBJ1-1, the V gene TRBV30; D is possibly TRBD1 (6 bases). The CDR3 is made up of 13 amino acids. Germline values: CDR1 GTSNPN, CDR2 SVGIG (reference sequence). V lost 0 bases and J 1 base, leaving 6 bases between the germline ends. CDR3 amino acids: CAWSVGANTEAFF. The CDR3 DNA reads as TGTGCCTGGAGTGTGGGGGCGAACACTGAAGCTTTCTTT.

This clonotype has a count of ten or more. The J gene is TRBJ2-1, the V gene TRBV5-1; possibly TRBD1 or TRBD2 for D (5 bases each). This CDR3 comprises 15 residues. Trimming took 4 bases from V and 7 from J, leaving 18 bases between them. The V gene's germline CDR1 is SGHRS and CDR2 YFSETQ. The CDR3 here is CASSQPNTGTNEQFF. The CDR3 nucleotides read TGCGCCAGCAGCCAGCCAAATACCGGGACGAATGAGCAGTTCTTC.

This clonotype was counted ten times or more. J is TRBJ1-1 and V is TRBV3-1; 9 nucleotides agree with TRBD1. J gave up 3 bases and V 3 bases, and 5 bases lay outside the gene matches. Germline values: CDR1 LGHDT, CDR2 YNNKEL (reference sequence). The CDR3 consists of 15 residues. CDR3 in DNA: TGTGCCAGCAGCCATAGACAGGGGGGATACACTGAAGCTTTCTTT. Protein: CASSHRQGGYTEAFF.

This clonotype was seen a few times. V and J are TRBV7-8 and TRBJ1-1; D unresolved. The CDR3 runs to 14 residues. Looked up from germline, CDR1 is SGHVS and CDR2 is FQNEAQ. The V and J ends lost 1 base and 2 bases respectively, with 8 bases between them. CDR3 region: CASSLEVFNTEAFF. DNA for the CDR3: TGTGCCAGCAGCTTAGAGGTCTTCAACACTGAAGCTTTCTTT.

This clonotype was picked up many times. The chain joins TRBV20-1 to TRBJ2-5; 8 nucleotides match TRBD1. Germline loops: CDR1 DFQATT, CDR2 SNEGSKA (reference sequence). The CDR3 is made up of 15 amino acids. The J segment lost 4 bases and the V segment lost 8 bases, leaving 15 bases of the junction unmatched. CDR3: CSPKPHWTGTETQYF. CDR3 nucleotide sequence: TGCAGTCCCAAACCTCACTGGACAGGGACAGAGACCCAGTACTTC.

CDR3 DNA: TGTGCCAGCAGTACGGGACACGCTAACTATGGCTACACCTTC. Translation gives CASSTGHANYGYTF. The V and J genes are TRBV28 and TRBJ1-2, with a tentative D call TRBD1 (6 bases). Germline assignment: CDR1 MDHEN and CDR2 SYDVKM. The CDR3 is 14 residues long. V lost 5 bases, J lost 0 bases, and 10 bases lay in between.

This sequence joins TRBV7-2 and TRBJ2-7, with 7 nucleotides matching TRBD1. The CDR3 is made up of 14 amino acids. The V and J ends lost 4 bases and 3 bases, in that order; junction bases with no gene match: 6. Germline CDR1 and CDR2: SGHTA and FQGNSA. The CDR3 nucleotides are TGTGCCAGCAGCTCTCCGGGACAGATCTACGAGCAGTACTTC. Its translation is CASSSPGQIYEQYF.

As to this clonotype: Being one base from a much bigger clone, this may be a read error. The genes are TRBV20-1 and TRBJ2-7; TRBD2 matches 9 bases. Per germline, CDR1 DFQATT and CDR2 SNEGSKA (reference sequence). Germline trimming cut 6 bases from V and 3 bases from J; bases unmatched to any gene: 9. This CDR3 has 14 residues. Here the CDR3 reads CSAEIAGEDYEQYF. CDR3 bases: TGCAGTGCCGAAATAGCGGGAGAAGACTACGAGCAGTACTTC.

There are a few counts of this clonotype. This chain uses TRBV9 with TRBJ1-4; 7 bases are a match to TRBD1. Germline CDR1 and CDR2: SGDLS and YYNGEE. Trimming cost V 3 bases and J 3 bases; bases outside gene matches: 5. This CDR3 comprises 15 residues. In nucleotides, the CDR3 is TGTGCCAGCAGCGGGGGACAGAGTCCTAATGAAAAACTGTTTTTT. It translates to CASSGGQSPNEKLFF.

This clonotype was recorded a few times. Here the CDR3 reads CASRFTDYEQYF. The CDR3, as DNA: TGTGCCAGCAGGTTTACGGATTACGAGCAGTACTTC. This chain uses TRBV5-6 with TRBJ2-7; D ambiguous. CDR1 is SGHDT, CDR2 YYEEEE, per germline. Trimming took off 5 bases at V and 4 bases at J, with 10 bases between the two ends. This CDR3 spans 12 amino acids.

In its sample, this clonotype was seen many times. The chain uses TRBV2 and TRBJ2-5, with 9 positions matching TRBD1. The CDR3 totals 15 residues. V trimming: 7 bases; J trimming: 1 base; junction bases outside the gene matches: 7. The germline CDR1 and CDR2 sequences are SNHLY and FYNNEI. This CDR3 reads CASNGGTGRQETQYF. The CDR3 DNA follows: TGTGCCAGCAACGGGGGGACAGGGCGCCAAGAGACCCAGTACTTC.

This clonotype was detected only a few times. The V call is TRBV3-1, the J call TRBJ2-3; TRBD2 agrees at 8 bases. The length of the CDR3 is 19 residues. The J segment lost 6 bases and the V segment lost 0 bases, leaving 17 bases of the junction unmatched. The germline gives CDR1 LGHDT, CDR2 YNNKEL (reference sequence). The CDR3 spells CASSQDPRGAGAKRDTQYF. The DNA for the CDR3 is TGTGCCAGCAGCCAAGATCCCCGGGGAGCGGGAGCAAAAAGGGATACGCAGTATTTT.

This rearrangement joins TRBV6-9 to TRBJ2-5; 11 bases are a match to TRBD2. V lost 4 bases and J lost 1; bases outside the gene matches: 8. Germline V gene data show CDR1 as MNHGY and CDR2 as SVAAGI. The CDR3 runs to 17 residues. The CDR3 region has the DNA TGTGCCAGCAGTTGGACTAGCGGGTCGCCCCTCCAAGAGACCCAGTACTTC. It translates to CASSWTSGSPLQETQYF.

This chain connects TRBV20-1 to TRBJ1-1, with D tentatively TRBD1 (6 bases). The CDR3 runs to 13 residues. V was trimmed by 6 bases and J by 1 base, leaving 12 bases between them. CDR1 and CDR2 from the germline V gene are DFQATT and SNEGSKA (reference sequence). This CDR3 is CSATDSSNTEAFF. The CDR3 nucleotides read TGCAGTGCCACGGACAGCTCGAACACTGAAGCTTTCTTT.

This clonotype has only a few counts. This chain uses TRBV13 with TRBJ1-2; no firm D call. V lost 9 bases and J lost 0, with 17 bases in between. The CDR3 contains 15 residues. Germline CDR1 PRHDT, CDR2 FYEKMQ (reference sequence). The CDR3 DNA sequence: TGTGCCAGTACAGTCCTGATACGGACTAACTATGGCTACACCTTC. It codes for CASTVLIRTNYGYTF.

In regard to this clonotype: With a much larger clone just one base away, this may be a read error. This chain links TRBV7-2 with TRBJ2-7, with TRBD2 identical over 13 bases. The CDR3 contains 14 residues. From germline, CDR1 is SGHTA and CDR2 FQGNSA. V lost 5 bases and J lost 9; bases outside the gene matches: 7. The CDR3 sequence is CASSPGTSGKAQYF. The CDR3 DNA sequence: TGTGCCAGCAGCCCCGGGACTAGCGGGAAAGCGCAGTACTTC.

Many counts were recorded for this clonotype. This chain joins TRBV30 and TRBJ2-5; no clear D gene. Per germline, CDR1 GTSNPN and CDR2 SVGIG (reference sequence). Trimming left V 2 bases short and J 5 bases short, with 9 bases between. The CDR3 contains 12 residues. Here the CDR3 reads CAWSPRWETQYF. The CDR3 DNA sequence: TGTGCCTGGAGTCCAAGATGGGAGACCCAGTACTTC.

This clonotype showed up many times. The chain couples TRBV7-9 to TRBJ1-5; D is uncertain. V was trimmed by 5 bases and J by 3 bases, leaving 11 bases between them. Germline lookup yields CDR1 SEHNR and CDR2 FQNEAQ (reference sequence). CDR3 length: 14 residues. CDR3 sequence: CASSARGNNQPQHF. The CDR3 region has the DNA TGTGCCAGCAGCGCCCGGGGAAACAATCAGCCCCAGCATTTT.

The chain combines TRBV27 with TRBJ2-7, with 16 bases lining up with TRBD2. This CDR3 is built from 16 residues. Trimming removed 9 bases from V and 5 bases from J; junction bases left unmatched: 10. Germline V gives CDR1 MNHEY, CDR2 SMNVEV (reference sequence). The DNA of the CDR3 is TGTGCCAGTAAAAGGGGACTAGCGGGGGGGAGTCACGAGCAGTACTTC. Translating gives CASKRGLAGGSHEQYF.